This T cell receptor (beta chain) was identified during a study of HIV-infected patients and healthy controls. This CDR3 contains 16 residues. V was clipped by 6 bases and J by 8 bases; unmatched bases: 11. CDR1 is SNHLY and CDR2 is FYNNEI in the germline V gene. About 450 ng RNA was reverse transcribed with alpha and beta constant-region primers. Using multiplexing indices, alpha and beta chain libraries were generated apart by chain-specific third strand synthesis. TCRdb recomputed calls from the 5' RACE reads with MiXCR, one row per CDR3 protein. Among more than 9,000 distinct CDR3 sequences, 6% were seen once, and the ten largest hold under 30%. Roughly three months, about 14 weeks, into antiretroviral therapy, follow-up blood was collected. The repertoire came from unfractionated whole blood and reflected all unsorted peripheral T cells. Sample share makes this clonotype medium-sized.

The chain uses TRBV2 and TRBJ2-1; the match to TRBD2 covers 12 bases. The starting material was blood, obtained during antiretroviral therapy. The clonotype was recovered from an adult with HIV infection. The donor label of this sample is uncertain. CDR3 DNA sequence: TGTGCCAGCAGGGCATCGACTAGCGGGAGTCGTGATGAGCAGTTCTTC. This sequence encodes CASRASTSGSRDEQFF.